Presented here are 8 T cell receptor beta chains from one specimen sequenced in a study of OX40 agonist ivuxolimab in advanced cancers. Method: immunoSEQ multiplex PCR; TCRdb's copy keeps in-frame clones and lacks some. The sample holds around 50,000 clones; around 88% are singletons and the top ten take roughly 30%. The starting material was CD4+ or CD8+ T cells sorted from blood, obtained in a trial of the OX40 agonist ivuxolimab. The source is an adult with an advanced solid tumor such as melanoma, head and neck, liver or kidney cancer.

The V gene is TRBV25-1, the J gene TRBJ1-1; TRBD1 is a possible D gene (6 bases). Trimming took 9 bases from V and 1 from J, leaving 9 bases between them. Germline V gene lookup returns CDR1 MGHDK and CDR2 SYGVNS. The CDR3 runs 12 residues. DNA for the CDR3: TGTGCCAGTAAGGACAGGAACACTGAAGCTTTCTTT. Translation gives CASKDRNTEAFF. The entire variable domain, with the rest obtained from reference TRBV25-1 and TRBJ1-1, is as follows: EADIYQTPRYLVIGTGKKITLECSQTMGHDKMYWYQQDPGMELHLIHYSYGVNSTEKGDLSSESTVSRIRTEHFPLTLESARPSHTSQYLCASKDRNTEAFFGQGTRLTVV.

In DNA, the CDR3 is TGTGCCAGCAGCCCGCTGGGGCTAGCGGGAGGGAGGGAGACCCAGTACTTC. The encoded protein is CASSPLGLAGGRETQYF. The V call is TRBV7-3, the J call TRBJ2-5, with 12 bases aligning to TRBD2. Germline V gene data show CDR1 as SGHTA and CDR2 as FQGTGA. With 5 bases clipped from V and 5 bases from J, the junction kept 12 bases outside the gene matches. The CDR3 has 17 amino acids.

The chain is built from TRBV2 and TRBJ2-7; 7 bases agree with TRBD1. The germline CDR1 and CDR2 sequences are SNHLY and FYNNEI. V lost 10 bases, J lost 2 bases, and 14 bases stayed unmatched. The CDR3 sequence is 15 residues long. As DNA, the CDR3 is TGTGCCACCAGGACCCCGGGACAGATGACCTACGAGCAGTACTTC. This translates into CATRTPGQMTYEQYF.

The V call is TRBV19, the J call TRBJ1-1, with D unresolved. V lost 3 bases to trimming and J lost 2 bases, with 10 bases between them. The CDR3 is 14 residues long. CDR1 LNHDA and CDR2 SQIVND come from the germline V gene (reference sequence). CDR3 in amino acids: CASSISPPNTEAFF. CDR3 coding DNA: TGTGCCAGTAGTATCAGTCCGCCTAACACTGAAGCTTTCTTT.

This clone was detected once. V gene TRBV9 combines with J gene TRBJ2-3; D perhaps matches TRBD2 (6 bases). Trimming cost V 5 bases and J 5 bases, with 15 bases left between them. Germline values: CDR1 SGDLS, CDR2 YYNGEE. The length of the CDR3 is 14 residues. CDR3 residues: CASRASSEGDTQYF. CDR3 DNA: TGTGCCAGCAGAGCGTCCTCGGAGGGAGATACGCAGTATTTT.

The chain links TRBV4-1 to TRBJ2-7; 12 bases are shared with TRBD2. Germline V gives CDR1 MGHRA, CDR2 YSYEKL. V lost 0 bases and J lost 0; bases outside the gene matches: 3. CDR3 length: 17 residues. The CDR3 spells CASSQETSGGSSYEQYF. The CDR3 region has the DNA TGCGCCAGCAGCCAAGAAACTAGCGGGGGGAGCTCCTACGAGCAGTACTTC.

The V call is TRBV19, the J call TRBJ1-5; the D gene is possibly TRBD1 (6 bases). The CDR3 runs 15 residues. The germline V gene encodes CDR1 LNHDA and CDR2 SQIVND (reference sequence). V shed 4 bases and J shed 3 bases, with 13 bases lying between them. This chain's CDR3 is CASSTQGPHNQPQHF. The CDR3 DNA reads TGTGCCAGTAGTACACAGGGCCCTCACAATCAGCCCCAGCATTTT. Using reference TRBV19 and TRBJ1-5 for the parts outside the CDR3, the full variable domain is DGGITQSPKYLFRKEGQNVTLSCEQNLNHDAMYWYRQDPGQGLRLIYYSQIVNDFQKGDIAEGYSVSREKKESFPLTVTSAQKNPTAFYLCASSTQGPHNQPQHFGDGTRLSIL.

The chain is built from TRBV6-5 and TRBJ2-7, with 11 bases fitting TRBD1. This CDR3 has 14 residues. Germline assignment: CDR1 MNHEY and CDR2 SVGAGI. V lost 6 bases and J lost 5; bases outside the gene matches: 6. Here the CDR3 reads CASSFGTGGHEQYF. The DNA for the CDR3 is TGTGCCAGCAGCTTCGGGACAGGGGGACACGAGCAGTACTTC.